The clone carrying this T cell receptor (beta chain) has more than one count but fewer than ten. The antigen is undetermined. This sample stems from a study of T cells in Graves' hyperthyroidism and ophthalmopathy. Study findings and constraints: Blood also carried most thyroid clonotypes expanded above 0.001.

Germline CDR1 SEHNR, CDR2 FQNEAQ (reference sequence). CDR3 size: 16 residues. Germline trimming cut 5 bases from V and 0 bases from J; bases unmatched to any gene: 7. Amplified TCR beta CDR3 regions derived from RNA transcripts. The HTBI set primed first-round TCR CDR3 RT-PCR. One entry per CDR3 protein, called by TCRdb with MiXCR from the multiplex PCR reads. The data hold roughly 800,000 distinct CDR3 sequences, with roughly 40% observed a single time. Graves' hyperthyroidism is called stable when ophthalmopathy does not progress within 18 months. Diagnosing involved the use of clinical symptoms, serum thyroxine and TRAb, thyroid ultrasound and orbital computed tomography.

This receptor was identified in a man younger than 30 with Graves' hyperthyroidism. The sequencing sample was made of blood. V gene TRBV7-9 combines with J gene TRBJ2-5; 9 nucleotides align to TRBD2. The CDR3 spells CASSQGLAGYQETQYF. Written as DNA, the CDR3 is TGTGCCAGCAGCCAGGGGCTAGCGGGGTACCAAGAGACCCAGTACTTC.